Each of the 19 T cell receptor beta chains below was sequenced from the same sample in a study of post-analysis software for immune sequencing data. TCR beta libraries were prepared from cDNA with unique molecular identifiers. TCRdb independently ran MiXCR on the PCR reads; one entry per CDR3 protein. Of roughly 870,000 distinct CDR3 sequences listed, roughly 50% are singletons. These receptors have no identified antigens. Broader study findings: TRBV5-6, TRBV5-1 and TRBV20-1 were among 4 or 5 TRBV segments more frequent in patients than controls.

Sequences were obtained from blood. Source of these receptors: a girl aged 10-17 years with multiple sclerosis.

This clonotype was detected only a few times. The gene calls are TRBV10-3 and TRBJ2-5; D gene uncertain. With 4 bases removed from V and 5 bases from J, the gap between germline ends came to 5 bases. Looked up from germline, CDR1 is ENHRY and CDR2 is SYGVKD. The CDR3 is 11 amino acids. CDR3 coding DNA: TGTGCCATCAGTGTCAAGGAGACCCAGTACTTC. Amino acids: CAISVKETQYF.

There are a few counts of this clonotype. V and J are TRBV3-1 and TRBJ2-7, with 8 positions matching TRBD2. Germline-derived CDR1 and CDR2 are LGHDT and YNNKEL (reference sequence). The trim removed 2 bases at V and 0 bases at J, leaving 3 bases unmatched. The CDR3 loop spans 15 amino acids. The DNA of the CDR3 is TGTGCCAGCAGCCAATGGAGCGGGAGCTCCTACGAGCAGTACTTC. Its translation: CASSQWSGSSYEQYF.

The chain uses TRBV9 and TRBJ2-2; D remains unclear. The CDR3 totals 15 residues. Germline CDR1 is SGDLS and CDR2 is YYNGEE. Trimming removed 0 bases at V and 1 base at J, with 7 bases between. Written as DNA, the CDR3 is TGTGCCAGCAGCGTAGACGCGAAGAACACCGGGGAGCTGTTTTTT. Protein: CASSVDAKNTGELFF.

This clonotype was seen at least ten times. The CDR3 loop reads CASSEGETTDTQYF. As DNA, the CDR3 is TGTGCCAGCAGTGAAGGAGAGACTACAGATACGCAGTATTTT. The chain couples TRBV6-4 to TRBJ2-3; D call uncertain. Germline V lookup: CDR1 MRHNA, CDR2 SNTAGT. Trimming removed 3 bases from V and 3 bases from J, with 10 bases in between. This CDR3 contains 14 residues.

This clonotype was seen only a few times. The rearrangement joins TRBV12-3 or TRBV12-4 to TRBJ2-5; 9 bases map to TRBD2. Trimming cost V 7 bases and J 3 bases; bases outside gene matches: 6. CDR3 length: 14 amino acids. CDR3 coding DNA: TGTGCCAGCAACCCTAGCGGGATTGAAGAGACCCAGTACTTC. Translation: CASNPSGIEETQYF.

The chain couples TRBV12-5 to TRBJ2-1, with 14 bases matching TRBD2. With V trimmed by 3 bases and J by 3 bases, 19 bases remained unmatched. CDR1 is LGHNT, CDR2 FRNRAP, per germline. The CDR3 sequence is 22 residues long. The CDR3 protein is CASGFRGIEGTSGSSGYNEQFF. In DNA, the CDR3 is TGTGCTAGTGGTTTTCGGGGGATAGAGGGGACTAGCGGGAGTAGTGGCTACAATGAGCAGTTCTTC.

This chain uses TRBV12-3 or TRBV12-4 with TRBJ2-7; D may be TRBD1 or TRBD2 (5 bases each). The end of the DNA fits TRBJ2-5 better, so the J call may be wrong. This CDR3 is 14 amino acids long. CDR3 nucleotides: TGTGCCAGCAATCACGGAGGTGGGGGAGAGACCCAGTACTTC. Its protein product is CASNHGGGGETQYF.

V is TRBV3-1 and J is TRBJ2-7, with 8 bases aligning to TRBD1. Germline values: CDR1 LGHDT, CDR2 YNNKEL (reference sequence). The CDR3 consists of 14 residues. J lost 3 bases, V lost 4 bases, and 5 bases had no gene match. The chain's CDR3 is CASSLFGTGYEQYF. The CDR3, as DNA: TGTGCCAGCAGCCTATTCGGGACAGGCTACGAGCAGTACTTC.

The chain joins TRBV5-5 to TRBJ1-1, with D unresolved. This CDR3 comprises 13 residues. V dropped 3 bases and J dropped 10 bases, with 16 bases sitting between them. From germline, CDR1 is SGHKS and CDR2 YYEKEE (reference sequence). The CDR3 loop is CASSSPGGTGAFF. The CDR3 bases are TGTGCCAGCAGCTCCCCGGGAGGTACCGGAGCTTTCTTT.

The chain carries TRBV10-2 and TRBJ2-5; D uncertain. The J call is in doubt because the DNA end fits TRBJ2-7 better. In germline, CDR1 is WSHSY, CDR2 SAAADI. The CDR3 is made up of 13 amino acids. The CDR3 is CASSDRSSGEQYF. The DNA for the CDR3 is TGCGCCAGCAGTGACAGGTCCTCTGGCGAGCAGTACTTC.

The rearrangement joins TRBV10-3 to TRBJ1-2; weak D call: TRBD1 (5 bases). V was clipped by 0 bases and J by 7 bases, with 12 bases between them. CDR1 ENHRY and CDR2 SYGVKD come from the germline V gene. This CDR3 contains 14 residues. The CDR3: CAISESSRVGGYTF. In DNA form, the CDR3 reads TGTGCCATCAGTGAGTCGTCCAGGGTCGGTGGCTACACCTTC.

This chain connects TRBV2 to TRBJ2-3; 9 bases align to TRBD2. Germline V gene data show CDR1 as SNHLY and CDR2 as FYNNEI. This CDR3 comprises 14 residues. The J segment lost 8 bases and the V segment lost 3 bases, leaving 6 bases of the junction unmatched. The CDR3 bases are TGTGCCAGCAGTGAGACTAGCGGAGGGGGTACGCAGTATTTT. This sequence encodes CASSETSGGGTQYF. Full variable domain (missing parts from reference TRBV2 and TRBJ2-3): EPEVTQTPSHQVTQMGQEVILRCVPISNHLYFYWYRQILGQKVEFLVSFYNNEISEKSEIFDDQFSVERPDGSNFTLKIRSTKLEDSAMYFCASSETSGGGTQYFGPGTRLTVL.

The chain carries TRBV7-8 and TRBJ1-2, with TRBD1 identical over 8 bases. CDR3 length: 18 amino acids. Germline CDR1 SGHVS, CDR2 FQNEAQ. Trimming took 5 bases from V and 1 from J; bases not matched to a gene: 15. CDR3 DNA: TGTGCCAGCAGCCCCGGGACAGGAGGTCAAACTGATAACTATGGCTACACCTTC. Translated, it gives CASSPGTGGQTDNYGYTF.

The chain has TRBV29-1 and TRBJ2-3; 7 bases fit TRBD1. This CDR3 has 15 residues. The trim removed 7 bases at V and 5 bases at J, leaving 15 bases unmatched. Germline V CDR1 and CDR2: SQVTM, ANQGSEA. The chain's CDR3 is CSAYRRQGSKDTQYF. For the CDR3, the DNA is TGCAGCGCTTATAGAAGACAGGGATCAAAAGATACGCAGTATTTT.

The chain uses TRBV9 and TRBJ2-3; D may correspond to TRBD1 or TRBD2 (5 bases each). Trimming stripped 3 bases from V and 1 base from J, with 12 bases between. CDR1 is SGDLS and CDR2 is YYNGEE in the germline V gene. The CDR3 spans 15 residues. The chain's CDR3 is CASSEESGRTDTQYF. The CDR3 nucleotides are TGTGCCAGCAGCGAGGAGTCGGGGCGCACAGATACGCAGTATTTT.

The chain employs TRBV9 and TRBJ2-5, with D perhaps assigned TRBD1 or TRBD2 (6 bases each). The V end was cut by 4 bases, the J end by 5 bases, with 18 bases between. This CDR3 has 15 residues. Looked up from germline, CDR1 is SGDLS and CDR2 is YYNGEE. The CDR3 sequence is CASSPEGGLLETQYF. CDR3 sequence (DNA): TGTGCCAGCAGCCCGGAAGGGGGGCTTTTGGAGACCCAGTACTTC.

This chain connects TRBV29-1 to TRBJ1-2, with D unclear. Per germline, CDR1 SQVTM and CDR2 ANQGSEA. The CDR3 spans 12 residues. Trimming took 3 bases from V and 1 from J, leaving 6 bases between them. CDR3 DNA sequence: TGCAGCGTTGATATGGGTAACTATGGCTACACCTTC. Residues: CSVDMGNYGYTF.

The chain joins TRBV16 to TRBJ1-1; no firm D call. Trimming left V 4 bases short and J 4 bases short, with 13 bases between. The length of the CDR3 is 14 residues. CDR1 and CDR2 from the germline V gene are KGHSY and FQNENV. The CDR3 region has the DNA TGTGCCAGCAGCCCCCCGCCACGAGGCACTGAAGCTTTCTTT. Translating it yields CASSPPPRGTEAFF.

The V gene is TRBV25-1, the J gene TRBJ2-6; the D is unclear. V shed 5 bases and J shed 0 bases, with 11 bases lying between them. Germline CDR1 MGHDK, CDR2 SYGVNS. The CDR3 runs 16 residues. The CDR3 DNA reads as TGTGCCAGCAGTCCCCAGGTTCCCTCTGGGGCCAACGTCCTGACTTTC. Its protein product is CASSPQVPSGANVLTF.